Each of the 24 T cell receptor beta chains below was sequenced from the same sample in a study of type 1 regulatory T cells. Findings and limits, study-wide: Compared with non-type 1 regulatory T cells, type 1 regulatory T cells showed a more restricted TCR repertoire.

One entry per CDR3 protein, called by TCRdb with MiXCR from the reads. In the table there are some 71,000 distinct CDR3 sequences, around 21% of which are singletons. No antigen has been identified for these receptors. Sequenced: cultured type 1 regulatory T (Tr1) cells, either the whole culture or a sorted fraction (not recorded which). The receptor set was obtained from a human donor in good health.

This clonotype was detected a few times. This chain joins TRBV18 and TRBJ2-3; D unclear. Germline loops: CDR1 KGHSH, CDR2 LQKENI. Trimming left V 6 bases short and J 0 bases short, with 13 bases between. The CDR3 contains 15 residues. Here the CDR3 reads CASSTYQKSTDTQYF. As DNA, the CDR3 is TGTGCCAGCTCCACCTACCAAAAAAGCACAGATACGCAGTATTTT.

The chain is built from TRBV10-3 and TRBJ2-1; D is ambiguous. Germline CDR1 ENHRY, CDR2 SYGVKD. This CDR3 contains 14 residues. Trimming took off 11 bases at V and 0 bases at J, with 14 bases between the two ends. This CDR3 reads CAAASISSYNEQFF. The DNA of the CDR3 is TGTGCCGCTGCCTCGATTAGCTCCTACAATGAGCAGTTCTTC.

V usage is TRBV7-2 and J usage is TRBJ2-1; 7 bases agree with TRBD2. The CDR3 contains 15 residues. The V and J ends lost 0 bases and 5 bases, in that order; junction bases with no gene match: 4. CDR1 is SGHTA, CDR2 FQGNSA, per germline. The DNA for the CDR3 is TGTGCCAGCAGCTTAGCGGGAGGGCCACACAATGAGCAGTTCTTC. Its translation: CASSLAGGPHNEQFF.

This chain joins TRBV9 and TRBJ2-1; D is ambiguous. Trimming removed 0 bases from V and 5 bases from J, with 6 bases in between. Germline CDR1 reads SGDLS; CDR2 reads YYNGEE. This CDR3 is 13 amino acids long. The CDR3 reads CASSVVVDNEQFF. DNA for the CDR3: TGTGCCAGCAGCGTAGTTGTAGACAATGAGCAGTTCTTC.

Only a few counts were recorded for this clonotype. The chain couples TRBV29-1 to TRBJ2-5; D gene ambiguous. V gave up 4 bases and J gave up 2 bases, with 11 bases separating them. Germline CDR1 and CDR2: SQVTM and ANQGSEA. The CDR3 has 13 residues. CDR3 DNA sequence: TGCAGCGTTGCTAGGCAGATACAAGAGACCCAGTACTTC. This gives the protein CSVARQIQETQYF.

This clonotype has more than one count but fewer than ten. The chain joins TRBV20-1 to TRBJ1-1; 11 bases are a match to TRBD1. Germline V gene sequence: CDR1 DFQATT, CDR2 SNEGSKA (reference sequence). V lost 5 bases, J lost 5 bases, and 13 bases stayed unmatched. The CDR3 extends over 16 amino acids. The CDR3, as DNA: TGCAGTGCTCCGAGAATGGACAGGGGGCGAGGTACTGAAGCTTTCTTT. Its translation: CSAPRMDRGRGTEAFF.

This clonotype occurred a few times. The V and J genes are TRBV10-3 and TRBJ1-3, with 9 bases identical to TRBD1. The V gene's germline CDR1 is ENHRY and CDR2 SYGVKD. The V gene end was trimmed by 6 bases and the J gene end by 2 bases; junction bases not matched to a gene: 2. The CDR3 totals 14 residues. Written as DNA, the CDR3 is TGTGCCATCAGGGGGACAGGGACTGGAAACACCATATATTTT. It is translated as CAIRGTGTGNTIYF.

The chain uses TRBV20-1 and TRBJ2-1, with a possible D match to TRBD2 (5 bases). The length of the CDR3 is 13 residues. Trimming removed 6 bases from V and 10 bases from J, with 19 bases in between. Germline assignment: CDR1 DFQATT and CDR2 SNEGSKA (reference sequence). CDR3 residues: CSAPVIRRSEQFF. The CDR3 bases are TGCAGTGCCCCCGTGATCCGGAGGTCCGAGCAGTTCTTC.

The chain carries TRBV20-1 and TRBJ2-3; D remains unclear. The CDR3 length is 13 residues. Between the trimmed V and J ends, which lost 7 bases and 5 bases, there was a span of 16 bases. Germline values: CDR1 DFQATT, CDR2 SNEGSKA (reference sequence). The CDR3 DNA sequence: TGCAGTGTTCCCGACCTGATTAGAGATACGCAGTATTTT. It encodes CSVPDLIRDTQYF.

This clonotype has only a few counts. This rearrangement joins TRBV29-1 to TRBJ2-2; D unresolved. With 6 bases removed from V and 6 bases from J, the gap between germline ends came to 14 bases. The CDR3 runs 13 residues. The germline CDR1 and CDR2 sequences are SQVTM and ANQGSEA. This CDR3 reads CSVSPSGSGELFF. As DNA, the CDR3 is TGCAGCGTATCACCAAGTGGGTCCGGGGAGCTGTTTTTT.

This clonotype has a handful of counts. The CDR3 sequence: CASRGTGDQPQHF. CDR3 in DNA: TGTGCCAGCAGAGGGACAGGGGATCAGCCCCAGCATTTT. The chain recombines TRBV12-3 or TRBV12-4 with TRBJ1-5, with TRBD1 identical over 10 bases. The ends lost 6 bases at V and 5 bases at J; junction bases unmatched: 1. The CDR3 runs 13 residues.

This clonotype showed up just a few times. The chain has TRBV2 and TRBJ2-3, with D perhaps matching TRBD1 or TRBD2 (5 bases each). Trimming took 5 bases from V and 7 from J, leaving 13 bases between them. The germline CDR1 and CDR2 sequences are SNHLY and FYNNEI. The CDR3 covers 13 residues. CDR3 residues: CASSPGPLNTQYF. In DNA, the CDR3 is TGTGCCAGCAGTCCGGGGCCCCTTAATACGCAGTATTTT.

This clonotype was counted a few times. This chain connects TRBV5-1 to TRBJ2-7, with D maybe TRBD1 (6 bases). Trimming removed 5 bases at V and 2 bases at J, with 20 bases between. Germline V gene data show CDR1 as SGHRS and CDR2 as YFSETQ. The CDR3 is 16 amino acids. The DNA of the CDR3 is TGCGCCAGCAGACCCGACAGGCTTATGCCAACCTACGAGCAGTACTTC. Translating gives CASRPDRLMPTYEQYF.

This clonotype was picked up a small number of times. The CDR3 spells CASSLSGQGYSPLHF. CDR3 nucleotide sequence: TGTGCCAGCAGTTTATCGGGACAGGGTTATTCACCCCTCCACTTT. The V gene is TRBV27, the J gene TRBJ1-6; TRBD1 agrees at 9 bases. Germline assignment: CDR1 MNHEY and CDR2 SMNVEV (reference sequence). The trim removed 0 bases at V and 8 bases at J, leaving 2 bases unmatched. The CDR3 sequence is 15 residues long.

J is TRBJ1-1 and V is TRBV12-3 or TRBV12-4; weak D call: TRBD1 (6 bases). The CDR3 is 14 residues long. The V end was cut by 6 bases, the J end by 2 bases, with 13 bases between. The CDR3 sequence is CASRIQGRNTEAFF. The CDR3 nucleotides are TGTGCCAGCAGGATACAGGGAAGAAACACTGAAGCTTTCTTT.

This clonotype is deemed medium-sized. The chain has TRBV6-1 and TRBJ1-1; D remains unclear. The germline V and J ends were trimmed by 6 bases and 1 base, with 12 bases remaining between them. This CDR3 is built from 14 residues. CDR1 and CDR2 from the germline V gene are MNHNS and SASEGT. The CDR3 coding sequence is TGTGCCAGCAGCGGCACCAGAGCGAACACTGAAGCTTTCTTT. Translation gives CASSGTRANTEAFF.

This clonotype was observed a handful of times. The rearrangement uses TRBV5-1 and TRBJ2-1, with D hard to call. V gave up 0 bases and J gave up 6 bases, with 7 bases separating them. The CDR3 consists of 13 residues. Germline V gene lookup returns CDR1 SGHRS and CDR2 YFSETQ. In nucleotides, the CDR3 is TGCGCCAGCAGCTTGGTTAAAGGCAATGAGCAGTTCTTC. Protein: CASSLVKGNEQFF.

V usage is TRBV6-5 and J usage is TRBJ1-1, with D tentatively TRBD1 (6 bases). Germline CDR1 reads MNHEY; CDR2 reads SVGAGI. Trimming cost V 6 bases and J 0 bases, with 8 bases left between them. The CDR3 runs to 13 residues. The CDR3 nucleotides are TGTGCCAGCAGCGGACAGATGAACACTGAAGCTTTCTTT. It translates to CASSGQMNTEAFF.

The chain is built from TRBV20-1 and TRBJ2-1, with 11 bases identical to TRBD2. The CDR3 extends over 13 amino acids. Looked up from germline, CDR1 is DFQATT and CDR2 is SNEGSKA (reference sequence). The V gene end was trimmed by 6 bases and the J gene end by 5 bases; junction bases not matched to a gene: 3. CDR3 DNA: TGCAGTGCACTAGCGGGGGTTAACAATGAGCAGTTCTTC. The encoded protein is CSALAGVNNEQFF.

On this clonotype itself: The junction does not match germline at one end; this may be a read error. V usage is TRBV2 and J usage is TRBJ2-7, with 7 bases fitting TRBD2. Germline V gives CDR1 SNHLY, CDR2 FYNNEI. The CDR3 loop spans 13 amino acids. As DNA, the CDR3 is TGTGCCAGCAGTAAAGCGGGGTTCTACGAGCAGTACTTC. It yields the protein CASSKAGFYEQYF. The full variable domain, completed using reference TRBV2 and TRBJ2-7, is EPEVTQTPSHQVTQMGQEVILRCVPISNHLYFYWYRQILGQKVEFLVSFYNNEISEKSEIFDDQFSVERPDGSNFTLKIRSTKLEDSAMYFCASSKAGFYEQYFGPGTRLTVT.

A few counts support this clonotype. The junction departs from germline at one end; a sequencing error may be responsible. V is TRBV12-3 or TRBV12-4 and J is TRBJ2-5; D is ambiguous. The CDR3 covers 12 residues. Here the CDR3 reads CASRATEENQYF. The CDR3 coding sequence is TGTGCCAGCAGGGCGACGGAAGAGAACCAGTACTTC.

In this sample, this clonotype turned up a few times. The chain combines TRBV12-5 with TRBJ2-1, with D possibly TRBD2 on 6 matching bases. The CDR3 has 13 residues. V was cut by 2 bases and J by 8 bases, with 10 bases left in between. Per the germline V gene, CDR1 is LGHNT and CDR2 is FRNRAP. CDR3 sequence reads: CASGLSGVDEQFF. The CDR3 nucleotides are TGTGCTAGTGGTTTGTCGGGAGTTGATGAGCAGTTCTTC.

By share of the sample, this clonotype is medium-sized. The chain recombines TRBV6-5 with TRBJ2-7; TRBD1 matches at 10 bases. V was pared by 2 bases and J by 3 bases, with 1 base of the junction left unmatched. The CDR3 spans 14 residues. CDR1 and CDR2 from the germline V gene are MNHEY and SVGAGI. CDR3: CASSYRDRGYEQYF. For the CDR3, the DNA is TGTGCCAGCAGTTACCGGGACAGGGGCTACGAGCAGTACTTC.

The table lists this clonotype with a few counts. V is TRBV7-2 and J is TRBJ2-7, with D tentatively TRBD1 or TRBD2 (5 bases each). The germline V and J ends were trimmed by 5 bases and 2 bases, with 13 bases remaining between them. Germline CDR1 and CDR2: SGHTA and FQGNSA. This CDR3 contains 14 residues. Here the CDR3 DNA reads TGTGCCAGCAGCCCCGGGATGACAGCCTACGAGCAGTACTTC. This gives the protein CASSPGMTAYEQYF.